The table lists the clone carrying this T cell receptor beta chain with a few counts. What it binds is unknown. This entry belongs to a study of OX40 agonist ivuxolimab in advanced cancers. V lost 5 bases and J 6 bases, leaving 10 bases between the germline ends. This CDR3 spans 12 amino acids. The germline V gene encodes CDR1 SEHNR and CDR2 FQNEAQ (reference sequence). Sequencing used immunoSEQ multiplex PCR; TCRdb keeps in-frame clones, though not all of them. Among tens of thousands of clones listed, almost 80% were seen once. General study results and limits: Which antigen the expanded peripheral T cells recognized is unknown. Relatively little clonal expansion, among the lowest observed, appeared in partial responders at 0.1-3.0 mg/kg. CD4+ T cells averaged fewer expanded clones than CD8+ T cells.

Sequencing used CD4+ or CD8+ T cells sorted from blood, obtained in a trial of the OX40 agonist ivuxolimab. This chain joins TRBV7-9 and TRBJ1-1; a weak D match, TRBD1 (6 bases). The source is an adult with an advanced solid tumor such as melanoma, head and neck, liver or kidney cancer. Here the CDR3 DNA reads TGTGCCAGCAGCATAGGGGGGGCTGAAGCTTTCTTT. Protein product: CASSIGGAEAFF.